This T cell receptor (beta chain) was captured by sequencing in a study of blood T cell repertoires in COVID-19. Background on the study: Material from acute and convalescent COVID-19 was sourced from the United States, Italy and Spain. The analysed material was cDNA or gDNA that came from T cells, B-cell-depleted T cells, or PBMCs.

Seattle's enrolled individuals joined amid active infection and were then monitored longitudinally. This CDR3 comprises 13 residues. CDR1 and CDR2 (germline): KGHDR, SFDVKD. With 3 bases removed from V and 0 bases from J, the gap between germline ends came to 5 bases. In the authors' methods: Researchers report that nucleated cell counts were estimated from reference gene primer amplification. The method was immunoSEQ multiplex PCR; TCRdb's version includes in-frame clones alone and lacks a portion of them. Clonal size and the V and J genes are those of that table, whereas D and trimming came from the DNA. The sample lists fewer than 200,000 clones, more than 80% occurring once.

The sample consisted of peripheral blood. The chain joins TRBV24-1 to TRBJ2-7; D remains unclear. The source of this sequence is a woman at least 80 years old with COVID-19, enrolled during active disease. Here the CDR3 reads CATSDPSSYEQYF. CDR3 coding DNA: TGTGCCACCAGTGATCCCTCCTCCTACGAGCAGTACTTC.